The rows below give T cell receptor beta chains drawn from one sample of a study of metastatic and nonmetastatic thyroid tumors. MiXCR was used by TCRdb to re-call the PCR reads. The repertoire consists of about 59,000 clones, with around 16% occurring once and the leading ten covering about 8.4%. Material: blood. These receptors originate from a male donor with papillary thyroid cancer or a benign thyroid nodule (not recorded which). Some clones in this sample may be carry-over from other donors' samples. CDR3s include the opening cysteine and the closing phenylalanine or tryptophan.

v_call: TRBV7-9; j_call: TRBJ2-5; cdr3_aa: CASSSNRGPLETQYF
v_call: TRBV5-1; j_call: TRBJ1-1; cdr3_aa: CASSPWTGGTEAFF
v_call: TRBV24-1; j_call: TRBJ2-1; cdr3_aa: CATSDSSMVAYNGQFF
v_call: TRBV4-2; j_call: TRBJ1-3; cdr3_aa: CASSQDSTPSSGNTIYF
v_call: TRBV4-1; j_call: TRBJ1-3; cdr3_aa: CASSQEDTLSGNTIYF
v_call: TRBV6-1; j_call: TRBJ1-1; cdr3_aa: CASSKPARDKAFF
v_call: TRBV10-3; j_call: TRBJ1-5; cdr3_aa: CAISESGEREGGDQPQHF
v_call: TRBV6-1; j_call: TRBJ2-5; cdr3_aa: CASSRQGATEETQYF
v_call: TRBV28; j_call: TRBJ2-3; cdr3_aa: CASSPRMTMVLGAQYF
v_call: TRBV18; j_call: TRBJ1-2; cdr3_aa: CASSPQPTETSNYGYTF
v_call: TRBV28; j_call: TRBJ2-7; cdr3_aa: CASSQIAGDDEQYF
v_call: TRBV19; j_call: TRBJ2-1; cdr3_aa: CASSTAGGNEQFF
v_call: TRBV10-3; j_call: TRBJ2-2; cdr3_aa: CAIGGGELFF
v_call: TRBV5-8; j_call: TRBJ2-1; cdr3_aa: CASSFSGGANEQFF
v_call: TRBV6-4; j_call: TRBJ2-3; cdr3_aa: CASSASGGTDTQYF
v_call: TRBV6-1; j_call: TRBJ2-2; cdr3_aa: CASSELAGGTGELFF
v_call: TRBV24-1; j_call: TRBJ2-3; cdr3_aa: CATSVIGGGTQYF
v_call: TRBV5-1; j_call: TRBJ1-2; cdr3_aa: CASSLVPGTGGGGYTF
v_call: TRBV28; j_call: TRBJ1-4; cdr3_aa: CASTLIQGNNEKLFF
v_call: TRBV12-3/TRBV12-4; j_call: TRBJ2-3; cdr3_aa: CASSYEQGYSSSTDTQYF
v_call: TRBV2; j_call: TRBJ2-5; cdr3_aa: CASKPEETQYF
v_call: TRBV6-1; j_call: TRBJ1-5; cdr3_aa: CASSSVGGPNQPQHF
v_call: TRBV27; j_call: TRBJ1-2; cdr3_aa: CASSFSTGTTNYGYTF
v_call: TRBV4-1; j_call: TRBJ1-5; cdr3_aa: CASSQKPYQPQHF
v_call: TRBV6-4; j_call: TRBJ2-2; cdr3_aa: CASSAGWGTGELFF
v_call: TRBV27; j_call: TRBJ1-2; cdr3_aa: CASSLRGNYGYTF
v_call: TRBV5-1; j_call: TRBJ1-2; cdr3_aa: CASSLDGTVNLNGYTF
v_call: TRBV15; j_call: TRBJ2-1; cdr3_aa: CATSRVPGNEQFF
v_call: TRBV12-3/TRBV12-4; j_call: TRBJ1-1; cdr3_aa: CASSLYSEAFF
v_call: TRBV7-2; j_call: TRBJ2-4; cdr3_aa: CASSYGAGAKNIQYF
v_call: TRBV20-1; j_call: TRBJ2-1; cdr3_aa: CSARTTGTSATSTYNEQFF
v_call: TRBV9; j_call: TRBJ2-4; cdr3_aa: CASSGVSGPGPGKNIQYF
v_call: TRBV7-8; j_call: TRBJ2-6; cdr3_aa: CTSSLAGRGWANVLTF
v_call: TRBV28; j_call: TRBJ1-2; cdr3_aa: CASSSGQLYGYTF
v_call: TRBV20-1; j_call: TRBJ2-3; cdr3_aa: CSAIASVWGASDTQYF
v_call: TRBV4-2; j_call: TRBJ2-1; cdr3_aa: CASSQGGSPGGNEQFF
v_call: TRBV5-1; j_call: TRBJ2-1; cdr3_aa: CASSFSGRELEQFF
v_call: TRBV4-3; j_call: TRBJ2-1; cdr3_aa: CASSQDLLGNEQFF
v_call: TRBV6-5; j_call: TRBJ1-2; cdr3_aa: CASSSEQGLHSQFYVYTF
v_call: TRBV7-9; j_call: TRBJ2-5; cdr3_aa: CASSLAAGVRETQYF
v_call: TRBV12-3/TRBV12-4; j_call: TRBJ1-1; cdr3_aa: CASSESQGAVEAFF
v_call: TRBV28; j_call: TRBJ2-2; cdr3_aa: CASSLEGAMFEELFF
v_call: TRBV6-1; j_call: TRBJ1-2; cdr3_aa: CASSDGVHYGYTF
v_call: TRBV27; j_call: TRBJ2-2; cdr3_aa: CASSGPRGGPGELFF
v_call: TRBV7-3; j_call: TRBJ1-6; cdr3_aa: CASRNIGSENSPLHF
v_call: TRBV28; j_call: TRBJ1-5; cdr3_aa: CASSSRHGGPQPQHF
v_call: TRBV7-9; j_call: TRBJ2-7; cdr3_aa: CASSFLESEQYF
v_call: TRBV5-5; j_call: TRBJ2-5; cdr3_aa: CASSLEPGGRRETQYF
v_call: TRBV6-2/TRBV6-3; j_call: TRBJ1-2; cdr3_aa: CASSFTGYNGYTF
v_call: TRBV24-1; j_call: TRBJ1-2; cdr3_aa: CATSEPGDGYTF
v_call: TRBV6-4; j_call: TRBJ2-1; cdr3_aa: CASSGGGGVAEQFF
v_call: TRBV24-1; j_call: TRBJ2-3; cdr3_aa: CATSDPGLQSKLTDTQYF
v_call: TRBV20-1; j_call: TRBJ2-2; cdr3_aa: CSASPRTPVNTGELVF
v_call: TRBV9; j_call: TRBJ2-1; cdr3_aa: CASSVGSGSNNEQFF
v_call: TRBV20-1; j_call: TRBJ2-7; cdr3_aa: CSASRGPYEQYF